The 26 T cell receptor beta chains below come from one sample, sequenced in a study of technical replicates of blood from a few donors. The data were produced by immunoSEQ multiplex PCR, yet TCRdb's version contains in-frame clones alone and is incomplete. The sample consists of roughly 13,000 clones, 85% to 95% of them appearing once. The sequencing input was PBMCs. All receptors come from a human donor in good health.

The genes are TRBV6-1 and TRBJ2-5, with D perhaps TRBD2 (5 bases). Trimming took off 1 base at V and 5 bases at J, with 11 bases between the two ends. Per germline, CDR1 MNHNS and CDR2 SASEGT. The CDR3 consists of 14 residues. The CDR3 DNA reads TGTGCCAGCAGTGAAGTTGGAGGCCCGGAGACCCAGTACTTC. Translating gives CASSEVGGPETQYF.

The chain is built from TRBV5-5 and TRBJ1-1, with a possible D match to TRBD1 (5 bases). The CDR3 totals 16 residues. V lost 2 bases, J lost 4 bases, and 18 bases lay in between. Germline V gene sequence: CDR1 SGHKS, CDR2 YYEKEE (reference sequence). The CDR3 reads CASSFPSGGGGTEAFF. CDR3 sequence (DNA): TGTGCCAGCAGCTTCCCCTCGGGCGGGGGGGGCACTGAAGCTTTCTTT.

CDR3 nucleotides: TGTGCCAGCAGTATACGTAAGGGGCCAGGGGAGTACAATGAGCAGTTCTTC. This sequence encodes CASSIRKGPGEYNEQFF. The V gene is TRBV25-1, the J gene TRBJ2-1; possibly TRBD1 for D (6 bases). V was trimmed by 5 bases and J by 4 bases, leaving 21 bases between them. The CDR3 consists of 17 residues. Per germline, CDR1 MGHDK and CDR2 SYGVNS.

CDR3 DNA: TGTGCCAGTACCCTCCAGGGAGGATTCTCTGGGGCCAACGTCCTGACTTTC. Translated, it gives CASTLQGGFSGANVLTF. The chain uses TRBV19 and TRBJ2-6; the D gene is possibly TRBD2 (6 bases). Germline V gene lookup returns CDR1 LNHDA and CDR2 SQIVND (reference sequence). Trimming took off 7 bases at V and 0 bases at J, with 16 bases between the two ends. The CDR3 sequence is 17 residues long.

This chain joins TRBV11-3 and TRBJ2-1, with TRBD1 as a possible D gene (5 bases). With 4 bases removed from V and 1 base from J, the gap between germline ends came to 8 bases. Germline V CDR1 and CDR2: SGHNT, YENEEA. The CDR3 has 14 residues. CDR3 protein: CASSSRTSYNEQFF. The CDR3 DNA reads TGTGCCAGCAGCTCACGGACATCCTACAATGAGCAGTTCTTC.

The rearrangement uses TRBV19 and TRBJ1-5; 12 bases align to TRBD1. J was trimmed by 5 bases and V by 10 bases; bases with no gene match: 6. Germline V gene data show CDR1 as LNHDA and CDR2 as SQIVND (reference sequence). This CDR3 is 14 amino acids long. CDR3 sequence reads: CATSGTGGDQPQHF. The CDR3 bases are TGTGCCACGTCCGGGACAGGGGGCGATCAGCCCCAGCATTTT.

The chain links TRBV5-1 to TRBJ1-1; D possibly corresponds to TRBD1 (5 bases). This CDR3 spans 14 amino acids. Germline V gene data show CDR1 as SGHRS and CDR2 as YFSETQ. The V gene lost 2 bases and the J gene lost 3 bases, with 11 bases spanning the gap. CDR3 sequence: CASSFGGGYTEAFF. As DNA, the CDR3 is TGCGCCAGCAGCTTTGGGGGGGGTTACACTGAAGCTTTCTTT.

The chain couples TRBV30 to TRBJ1-5, with a possible D match to TRBD1 (5 bases). The CDR3 runs to 13 residues. Trimming left V 0 bases short and J 5 bases short, with 8 bases between. Germline CDR1 GTSNPN, CDR2 SVGIG (reference sequence). The CDR3 spells CAWSVQDDQPQHF. The CDR3 DNA reads as TGTGCCTGGAGTGTACAGGATGATCAGCCCCAGCATTTT.

The V and J genes are TRBV28 and TRBJ2-6, with a possible D match to TRBD1 (6 bases). This CDR3 is 12 amino acids long. Germline CDR1 is MDHEN and CDR2 is SYDVKM. Between the trimmed V and J ends, which lost 9 bases and 4 bases, there was a span of 7 bases. The chain's CDR3 is CASRGGANVLTF. DNA for the CDR3: TGTGCCAGTAGGGGGGGGGCCAACGTCCTGACTTTC.

The chain is built from TRBV6-6 and TRBJ2-3, with 11 bases matching TRBD2. Germline loops: CDR1 MNHNY, CDR2 SVGAGI (reference sequence). V was pared by 6 bases and J by 4 bases, with 3 bases of the junction left unmatched. The CDR3 is 14 residues long. CDR3 bases: TGTGCCAGCAGCGAACTAGCGGGAGCAGATACGCAGTATTTT. Protein sequence: CASSELAGADTQYF.

The chain couples TRBV2 to TRBJ1-4, with 7 bases lining up with TRBD1. The germline gives CDR1 SNHLY, CDR2 FYNNEI. The CDR3 spans 14 residues. J gave up 13 bases and V 5 bases, and 13 bases lay outside the gene matches. In DNA, the CDR3 is TGTGCCAGCAGTTACCGGGACAGTAAGGAAGGACTGTTTTTT. Translation gives CASSYRDSKEGLFF. Complete variable domain (other parts from reference TRBV2 and TRBJ1-4): EPEVTQTPSHQVTQMGQEVILRCVPISNHLYFYWYRQILGQKVEFLVSFYNNEISEKSEIFDDQFSVERPDGSNFTLKIRSTKLEDSAMYFCASSYRDSKEGLFFGSGTQLSVL.

The chain uses TRBV6-1 and TRBJ2-1; 9 bases map to TRBD2. The CDR3 contains 15 residues. CDR1 and CDR2 from the germline V gene are MNHNS and SASEGT. V gave up 6 bases and J gave up 7 bases; unmatched junction bases: 10. This CDR3 reads CASSSEAGGLNEQFF. The CDR3 DNA follows: TGTGCCAGCAGCTCTGAAGCGGGAGGTTTAAATGAGCAGTTCTTC.

The V and J genes are TRBV5-1 and TRBJ1-1; possibly TRBD1 for D (5 bases). In germline, CDR1 is SGHRS, CDR2 YFSETQ. The CDR3 covers 14 residues. V lost 6 bases and J lost 6, with 18 bases in between. The CDR3, as DNA: TGCGCCAGCAAGACAGTCCCCAGGTCACCTGAAGCTTTCTTT. Translated: CASKTVPRSPEAFF.

The CDR3 protein is CASSRQGRDEQFF. The CDR3 DNA reads as TGTGCCAGCAGTCGACAGGGAAGGGACGAGCAGTTCTTC. The rearrangement links TRBV11-2 to TRBJ2-1, with 7 nucleotides matching TRBD1. J lost 10 bases, V lost 6 bases, and 9 bases had no gene match. The CDR3 runs 13 residues. CDR1 is SGHAT and CDR2 is FQNNGV in the germline V gene.

The V call is TRBV2, the J call TRBJ1-5, with 8 bases lining up with TRBD1. The CDR3 consists of 12 residues. J gave up 5 bases and V 8 bases, and 2 bases lay outside the gene matches. Germline V lookup: CDR1 SNHLY, CDR2 FYNNEI. CDR3 nucleotides: TGTGCCAGCGGACAGGGAGATCAGCCCCAGCATTTT. As protein: CASGQGDQPQHF. The entire variable domain, with the rest obtained from reference TRBV2 and TRBJ1-5, is as follows: EPEVTQTPSHQVTQMGQEVILRCVPISNHLYFYWYRQILGQKVEFLVSFYNNEISEKSEIFDDQFSVERPDGSNFTLKIRSTKLEDSAMYFCASGQGDQPQHFGDGTRLSIL.

The gene calls are TRBV7-9 and TRBJ2-7; 10 bases map to TRBD1. CDR1 is SEHNR, CDR2 FQNEAQ, per germline (reference sequence). V trimming: 3 bases; J trimming: 6 bases; junction bases outside the gene matches: 2. This CDR3 spans 13 amino acids. This CDR3 is CASSFRTGGEQYF. For the CDR3, the DNA is TGTGCCAGCAGCTTTAGGACAGGGGGCGAGCAGTACTTC. The full variable domain, its missing parts supplied by reference TRBV7-9 and TRBJ2-7, is DTGVSQNPRHKITKRGQNVTFRCDPISEHNRLYWYRQTLGQGPEFLTYFQNEAQLEKSRLLSDRFSAERPKGSFSTLEIQRTEQGDSAMYLCASSFRTGGEQYFGPGTRLTVT.

This chain links TRBV27 with TRBJ2-2; 12 nucleotides match TRBD2. V trimming: 5 bases; J trimming: 1 base; junction bases outside the gene matches: 2. Germline V gives CDR1 MNHEY, CDR2 SMNVEV (reference sequence). The CDR3 runs to 16 residues. The CDR3 DNA is TGTGCCAGCAGTCTGGGACTAGCGGGGAACACCGGGGAGCTGTTTTTT. Amino acids: CASSLGLAGNTGELFF.

The CDR3 reads CASSEGGTYEQYF. CDR3 DNA: TGTGCCAGCAGTGAAGGCGGGACGTACGAGCAGTACTTC. The gene calls are TRBV25-1 and TRBJ2-7, with D possibly matching TRBD2 (6 bases). Germline V gene data show CDR1 as MGHDK and CDR2 as SYGVNS. V lost 2 bases and J lost 4, with 9 bases in between. The CDR3 totals 13 residues.

The chain combines TRBV5-1 with TRBJ2-1, with a weak D call TRBD1 (5 bases). CDR1 and CDR2 (germline): SGHRS, YFSETQ. This CDR3 has 14 residues. V was pared by 0 bases and J by 4 bases, with 8 bases between. The chain's CDR3 is CASSLAQVYNEQFF. CDR3 DNA sequence: TGCGCCAGCAGCTTGGCACAGGTATACAATGAGCAGTTCTTC.

The table lists this clone with a count of one. The chain is built from TRBV6-4 and TRBJ2-1; TRBD1 matches at 9 bases. The CDR3 runs 16 residues. Germline CDR1 and CDR2: MRHNA and SNTAGT. Trimming at V came to 0 bases and at J to 2 bases, leaving 2 bases not matched to a gene. The chain's CDR3 is CASSDSGQGTYNEQFF. Here the CDR3 DNA reads TGTGCCAGCAGTGACTCGGGACAGGGAACCTACAATGAGCAGTTCTTC.

V is TRBV7-9 and J is TRBJ2-7; 7 nucleotides align to TRBD1. Looked up from germline, CDR1 is SEHNR and CDR2 is FQNEAQ (reference sequence). This CDR3 is built from 14 residues. J was trimmed by 3 bases and V by 5 bases; bases with no gene match: 7. The CDR3 protein is CASSGRDSFYEQYF. For the CDR3, the DNA is TGTGCCAGCAGCGGCCGGGACAGCTTCTACGAGCAGTACTTC.

This sequence joins TRBV6-6 and TRBJ1-1; D unresolved. The CDR3 is made up of 13 amino acids. V was clipped by 8 bases and J by 4 bases, with 14 bases between them. Germline V gene lookup returns CDR1 MNHNY and CDR2 SVGAGI (reference sequence). The CDR3 protein is CASPRQAGTEAFF. In DNA form, the CDR3 reads TGTGCCAGCCCACGGCAGGCGGGCACTGAAGCTTTCTTT.

V gene TRBV5-1 combines with J gene TRBJ2-1; 10 bases match TRBD2. The CDR3 has 17 amino acids. Per germline, CDR1 SGHRS and CDR2 YFSETQ. The junction had 9 bases not matched to a gene; V was cut back by 2 bases and J by 4 bases. CDR3 DNA: TGCGCCAGCAGCTTAGGTCCCACTAGCGGGAAATACAATGAGCAGTTCTTC. This encodes CASSLGPTSGKYNEQFF. Supplemented by reference TRBV5-1 and TRBJ2-1, the full variable domain reads KAGVTQTPRYLIKTRGQQVTLSCSPISGHRSVSWYQQTPGQGLQFLFEYFSETQRNKGNFPGRFSGRQFSNSRSEMNVSTLELGDSALYLCASSLGPTSGKYNEQFFGPGTRLTVL.

The V gene is TRBV19, the J gene TRBJ1-3; D remains ambiguous. Germline-derived CDR1 and CDR2 are LNHDA and SQIVND (reference sequence). The CDR3 spans 14 residues. With 4 bases removed from V and 2 bases from J, the gap between germline ends came to 9 bases. In DNA, the CDR3 is TGTGCCAGTAGTACAATGACAACTGGAAACACCATATATTTT. It encodes CASSTMTTGNTIYF.

This clone appeared a single time. The rearrangement uses TRBV6-1 and TRBJ2-7, with a tentative D call TRBD1 (6 bases). In germline, CDR1 is MNHNS, CDR2 SASEGT. With 10 bases removed from V and 5 bases from J, the gap between germline ends came to 18 bases. The CDR3 runs 13 residues. In DNA form, the CDR3 reads TGTGCCACCCAGGGTAACAGGGTCGACGAGCAGTACTTC. This codes for CATQGNRVDEQYF.

V is TRBV11-2 and J is TRBJ2-7; D may be TRBD1 (6 bases). The CDR3 extends over 15 amino acids. Per the germline V gene, CDR1 is SGHAT and CDR2 is FQNNGV. V shed 1 base and J shed 7 bases, with 17 bases lying between them. In nucleotides, the CDR3 is TGTGCCAGCAGCTTAGCGCCAGGGGTTCTGTGGGAGCAGTACTTC. Translated: CASSLAPGVLWEQYF.